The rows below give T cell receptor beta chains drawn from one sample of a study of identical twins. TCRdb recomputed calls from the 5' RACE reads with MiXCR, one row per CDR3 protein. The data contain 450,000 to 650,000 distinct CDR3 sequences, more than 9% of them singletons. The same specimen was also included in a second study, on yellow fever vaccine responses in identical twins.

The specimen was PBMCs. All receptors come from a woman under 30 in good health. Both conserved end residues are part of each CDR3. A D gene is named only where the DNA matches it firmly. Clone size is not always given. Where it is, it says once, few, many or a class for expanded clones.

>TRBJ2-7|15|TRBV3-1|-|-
TGTGCCAGCAGCCAAGTCCCAGTCTCCACCTACGAGCAGTACTTC
CASSQVPVSTYEQYF
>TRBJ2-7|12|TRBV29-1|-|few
TGCAGCGTTTTCGGGCAACTGGGCGAGCAGTACTTC
CSVFGQLGEQYF
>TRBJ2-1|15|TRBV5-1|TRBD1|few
TGCGCCAGCACCTACTTGACAGGGGGGTACAATGAGCAGTTCTTC
CASTYLTGGYNEQFF
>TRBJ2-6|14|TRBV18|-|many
TGTGCCAGCTCACCAAATACCGGGGCCAACGTCCTGACTTTC
CASSPNTGANVLTF
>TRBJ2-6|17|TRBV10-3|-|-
TGTGCCATCAGCCCACTCTCCACAATATCTGGGGCCAACGTCCTGACTTTC
CAISPLSTISGANVLTF
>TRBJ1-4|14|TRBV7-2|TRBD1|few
TGTGCCAGCAGCACGACAGGGCCGGGTGAAAAACTGTTTTTT
CASSTTGPGEKLFF
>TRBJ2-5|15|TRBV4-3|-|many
TGCGCCAGCAGCCAATTCGGGGGTGGTGGTGAGACCCAGTACTTC
CASSQFGGGGETQYF
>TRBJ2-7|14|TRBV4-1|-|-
TGCGCCAGCAGCCACGGACGGACAGCCTACGAGCAGTACTTC
CASSHGRTAYEQYF
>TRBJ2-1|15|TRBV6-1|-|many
TGTGCCAGCAGCCTCATGTATTCAGGGGACAATGAGCAGTTCTTC
CASSLMYSGDNEQFF
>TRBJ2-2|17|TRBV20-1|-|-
TGCAGTGCTCTCCTAAACTTTGGGACATTTAACACCGGGGAGCTGTTTTTT
CSALLNFGTFNTGELFF
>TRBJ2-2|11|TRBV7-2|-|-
TGTGCCAGCAGCTCGGGACTTCGGTTGTTTTTT
CASSSGLRLFF
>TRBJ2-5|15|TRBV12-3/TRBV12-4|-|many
TGTGCCAGCAGCCCTAAGGACAGGCGGGAGGAGACCCAGTACTTC
CASSPKDRREETQYF
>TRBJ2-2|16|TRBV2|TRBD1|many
TGTGCCAGCAGTCTAACCGGGACAGGGGTAGACGGGGAGCTGTTTTTT
CASSLTGTGVDGELFF
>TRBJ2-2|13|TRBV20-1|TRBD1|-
TGCAGTGCTAGACCTACAGGGGCCGGGGAGCTGTTTTTT
CSARPTGAGELFF
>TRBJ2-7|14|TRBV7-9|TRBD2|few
TGTGCCAGCAGCTCACTCCTAGCGGGATCATTCCCGTACTTC
CASSSLLAGSFPYF
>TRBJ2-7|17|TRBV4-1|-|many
TGCGCCAGCAGCCAAGAGGGCCCGGCAGGGGCGATCTACGAGCAGTACTTC
CASSQEGPAGAIYEQYF
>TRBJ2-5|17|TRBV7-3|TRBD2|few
TGTGCCAGCAGCTTAAACCCGACTAGCGGAGTCGAAGAGACCCAGTACTTC
CASSLNPTSGVEETQYF
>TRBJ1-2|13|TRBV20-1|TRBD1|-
TGCAGTGCTAACTACGACAGGGCCTATGGCTACACCTTC
CSANYDRAYGYTF
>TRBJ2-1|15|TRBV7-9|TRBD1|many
TGTGCCAGCGGTGGGCAGGGGGCTCTCTACAATGAGCAGTTCTTC
CASGGQGALYNEQFF
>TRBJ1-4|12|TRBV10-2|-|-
TGCGCCAGCCACAGGGAACTCCGAAAACTGTTTTTT
CASHRELRKLFF
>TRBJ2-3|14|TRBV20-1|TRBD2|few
TGCAGTGCTCCCCTAGCGGGAAACACAGATACGCAGTATTTT
CSAPLAGNTDTQYF
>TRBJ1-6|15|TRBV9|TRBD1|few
TGTGCCAGCAGCGCCGGGACAGGGGAAAGTTCACCCCTCCACTTT
CASSAGTGESSPLHF
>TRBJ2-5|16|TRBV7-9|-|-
TGTGCCAGCAGCGCCCCAGGTGGGGCCCCTTTCGAGACCCAGTACTTC
CASSAPGGAPFETQYF
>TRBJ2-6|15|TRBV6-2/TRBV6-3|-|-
TGTGCCAGCAGACCCCCCGGGGCTGGGGCCAACGTCCTGACTTTC
CASRPPGAGANVLTF
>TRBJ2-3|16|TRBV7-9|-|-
TGTGCCAGCAGCCCATATGGCCCAATGAGAGCAGATACGCAGTATTTT
CASSPYGPMRADTQYF
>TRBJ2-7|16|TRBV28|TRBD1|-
TGTGCCAGCAGTTCCTCGCGACAGGGGAGTATATACGAGCAGTACTTC
CASSSSRQGSIYEQYF
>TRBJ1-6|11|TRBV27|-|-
TGTGCCACCAGAACGGGGGACGACCTCCACTTT
CATRTGDDLHF
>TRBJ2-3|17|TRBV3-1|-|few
TGTGCCAGCAGCCATTCCTTTGGTCGAGCCTCGGGGGATACGCAGTATTTT
CASSHSFGRASGDTQYF
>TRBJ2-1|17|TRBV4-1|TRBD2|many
TGCGCCAGCAGCCACACAATGGCGGGAGGCTCTATGGATGAGCAGTTCTTC
CASSHTMAGGSMDEQFF
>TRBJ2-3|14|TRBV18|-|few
TGTGCCAGCTCACCACCAGGGATGAGAGATACGCAGTATTTT
CASSPPGMRDTQYF
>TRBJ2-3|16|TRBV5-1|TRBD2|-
TGCGCCAGCAGCGGACCCAGGACTAGCGGCACAGATACGCAGTATTTT
CASSGPRTSGTDTQYF
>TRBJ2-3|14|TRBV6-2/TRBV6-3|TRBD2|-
TGTGCCAGCCAACTAGCGGTCGGCACAGATACGCAGTATTTT
CASQLAVGTDTQYF
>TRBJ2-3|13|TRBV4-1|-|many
TGCGCCAGCAGCCAAGAACAGAGAGATACGCAGTATTTT
CASSQEQRDTQYF
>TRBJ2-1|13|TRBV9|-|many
TGTGCCAGCAGCGCCTTAACATACAATGAGCAGTTCTTC
CASSALTYNEQFF
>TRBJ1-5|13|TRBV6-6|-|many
TGTGCCAGCAGTTACTTGGTGGATCAGCCCCAGCATTTT
CASSYLVDQPQHF
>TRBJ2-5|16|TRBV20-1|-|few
TGCAGTGCTAGTGAACTCGAGGGGCTACTTACGGAGACCCAGTACTTC
CSASELEGLLTETQYF
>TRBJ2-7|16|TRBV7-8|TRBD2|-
TGTGCCAGCAGCCCACTTGGGGCGGGAGGCTCCCACGAGCAGTACTTC
CASSPLGAGGSHEQYF
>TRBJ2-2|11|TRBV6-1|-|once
TGTGCCAGCAGCGAACACGGGGAGCTGTTTTTT
CASSEHGELFF
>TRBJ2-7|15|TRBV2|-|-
TGTGCCAGCAGTTCGAATTCTAGGTACTCCTACGAGCAGTACTTC
CASSSNSRYSYEQYF
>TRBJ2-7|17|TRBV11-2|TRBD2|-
TGTGCCAGCAGCGTTACGGGGGGGGATCCTGCAGTCTACGAGCAGTACTTC
CASSVTGGDPAVYEQYF
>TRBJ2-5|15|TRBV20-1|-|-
TGCAGTGCTAGTTTGGTTACGCGACAGAAAGAGACCCAGTACTTC
CSASLVTRQKETQYF
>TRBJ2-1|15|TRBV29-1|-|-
TGCAGCGTTGTTGAGTTGGGTAGCTCCTACAATGAGCAGTTCTTC
CSVVELGSSYNEQFF
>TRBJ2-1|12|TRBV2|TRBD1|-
TGTGCCAGCGGGGGACAGGGGGGTGAGCAGTTCTTC
CASGGQGGEQFF
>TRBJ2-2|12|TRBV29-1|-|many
TGCAGCGTTGACGTAGGGACCGGGGAGCTGTTTTTT
CSVDVGTGELFF
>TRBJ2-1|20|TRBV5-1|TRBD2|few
TGCGCCAGCAGCTTGCGAGATCGAAGCGTTAGGGGCCTAGCGGGCAATGAGCAGTTCTTC
CASSLRDRSVRGLAGNEQFF